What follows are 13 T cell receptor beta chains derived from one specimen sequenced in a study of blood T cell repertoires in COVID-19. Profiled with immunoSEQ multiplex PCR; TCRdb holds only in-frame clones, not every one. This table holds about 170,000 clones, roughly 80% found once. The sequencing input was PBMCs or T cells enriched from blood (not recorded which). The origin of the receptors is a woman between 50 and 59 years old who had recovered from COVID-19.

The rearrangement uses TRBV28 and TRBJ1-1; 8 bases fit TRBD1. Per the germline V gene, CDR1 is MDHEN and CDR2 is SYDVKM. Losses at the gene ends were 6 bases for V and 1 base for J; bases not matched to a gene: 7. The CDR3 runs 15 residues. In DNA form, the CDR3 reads TGTGCCAGCAGGGGGACAGGTTTCCCGAACACTGAAGCTTTCTTT. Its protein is CASRGTGFPNTEAFF. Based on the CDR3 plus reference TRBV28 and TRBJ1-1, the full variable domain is DVKVTQSSRYLVKRTGEKVFLECVQDMDHENMFWYRQDPGLGLRLIYFSYDVKMKEKGDIPEGYSVSREKKERFSLILESASTNQTSMYLCASRGTGFPNTEAFFGQGTRLTVV.

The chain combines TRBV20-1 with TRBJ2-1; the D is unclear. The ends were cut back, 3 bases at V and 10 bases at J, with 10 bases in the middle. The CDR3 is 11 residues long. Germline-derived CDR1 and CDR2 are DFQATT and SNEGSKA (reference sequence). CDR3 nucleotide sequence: TGCAGTGCTAGTCGAGCACGGGAGCAGTTCTTC. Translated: CSASRAREQFF.

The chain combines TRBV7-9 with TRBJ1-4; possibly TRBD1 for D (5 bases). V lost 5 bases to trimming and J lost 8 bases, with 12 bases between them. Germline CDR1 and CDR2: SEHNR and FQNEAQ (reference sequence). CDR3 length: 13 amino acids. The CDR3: CASSPRQTEKLFF. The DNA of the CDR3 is TGTGCCAGCAGCCCCCGACAGACCGAAAAACTGTTTTTT.

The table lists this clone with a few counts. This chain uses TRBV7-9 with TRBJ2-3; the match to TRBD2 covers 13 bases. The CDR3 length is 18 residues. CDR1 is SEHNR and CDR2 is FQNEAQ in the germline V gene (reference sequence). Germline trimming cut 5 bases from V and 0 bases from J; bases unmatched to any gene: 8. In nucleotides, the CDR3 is TGTGCCAGCAGCAATCAACTAGCGGGGGGGTCTAGCACAGATACGCAGTATTTT. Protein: CASSNQLAGGSSTDTQYF. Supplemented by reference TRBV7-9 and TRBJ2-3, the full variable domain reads DTGVSQNPRHKITKRGQNVTFRCDPISEHNRLYWYRQTLGQGPEFLTYFQNEAQLEKSRLLSDRFSAERPKGSFSTLEIQRTEQGDSAMYLCASSNQLAGGSSTDTQYFGPGTRLTVL.

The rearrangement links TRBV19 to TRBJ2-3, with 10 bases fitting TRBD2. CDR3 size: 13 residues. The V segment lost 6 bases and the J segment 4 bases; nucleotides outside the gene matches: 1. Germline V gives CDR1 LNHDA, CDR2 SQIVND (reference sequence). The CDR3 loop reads CASRLAGADTQYF. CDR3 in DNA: TGTGCCAGTAGGCTAGCGGGAGCAGATACGCAGTATTTT.

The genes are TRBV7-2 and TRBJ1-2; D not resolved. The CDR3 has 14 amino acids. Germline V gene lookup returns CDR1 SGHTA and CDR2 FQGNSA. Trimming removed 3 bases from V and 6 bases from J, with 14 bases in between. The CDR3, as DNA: TGTGCCAGCAGCTTTTACTCACCGGGGAATGGCTACACCTTC. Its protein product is CASSFYSPGNGYTF.

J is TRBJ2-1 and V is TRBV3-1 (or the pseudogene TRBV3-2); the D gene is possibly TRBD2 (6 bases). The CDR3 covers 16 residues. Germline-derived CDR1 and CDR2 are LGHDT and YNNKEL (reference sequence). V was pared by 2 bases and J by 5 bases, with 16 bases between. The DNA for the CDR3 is TGTGCCAGCAGCCAATTCAACTCCTCGGGGGACAATGAGCAGTTCTTC. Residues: CASSQFNSSGDNEQFF.

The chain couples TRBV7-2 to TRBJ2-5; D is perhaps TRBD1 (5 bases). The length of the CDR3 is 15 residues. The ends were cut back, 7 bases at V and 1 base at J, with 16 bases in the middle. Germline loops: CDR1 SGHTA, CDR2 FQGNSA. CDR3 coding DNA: TGTGCCAGCACTTCGATGGGTCAGGGCCAAGAGACCCAGTACTTC. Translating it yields CASTSMGQGQETQYF.

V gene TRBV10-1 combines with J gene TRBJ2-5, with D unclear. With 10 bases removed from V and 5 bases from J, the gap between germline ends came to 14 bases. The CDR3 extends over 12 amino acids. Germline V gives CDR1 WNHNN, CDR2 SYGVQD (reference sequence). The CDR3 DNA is TGCGCCATCCCCTCGGAGACGGAGACCCAGTACTTC. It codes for CAIPSETETQYF.

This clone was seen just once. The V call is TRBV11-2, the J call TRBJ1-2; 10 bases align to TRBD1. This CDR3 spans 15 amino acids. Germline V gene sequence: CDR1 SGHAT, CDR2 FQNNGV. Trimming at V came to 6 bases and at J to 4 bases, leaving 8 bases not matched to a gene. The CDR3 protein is CASRTPGQGFYGYTF. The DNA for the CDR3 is TGTGCCAGCAGAACCCCGGGACAGGGGTTCTATGGCTACACCTTC.

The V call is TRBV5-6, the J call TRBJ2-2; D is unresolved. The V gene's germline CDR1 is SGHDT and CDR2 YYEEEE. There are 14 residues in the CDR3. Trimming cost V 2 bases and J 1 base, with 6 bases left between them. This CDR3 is CASSFSMNTGELFF. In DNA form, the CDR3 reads TGTGCCAGCAGCTTTAGCATGAACACCGGGGAGCTGTTTTTT. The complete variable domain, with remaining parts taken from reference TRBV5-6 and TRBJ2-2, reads DAGVTQSPTHLIKTRGQQVTLRCSPKSGHDTVSWYQQALGQGPQFIFQYYEEEERQRGNFPDRFSGHQFPNYSSELNVNALLLGDSALYLCASSFSMNTGELFFGEGSRLTVL.

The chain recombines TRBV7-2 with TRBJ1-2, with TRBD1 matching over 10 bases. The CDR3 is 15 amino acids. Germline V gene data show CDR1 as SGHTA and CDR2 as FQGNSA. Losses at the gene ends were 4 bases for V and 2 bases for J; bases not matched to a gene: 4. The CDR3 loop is CASSSPGQGNYGYTF. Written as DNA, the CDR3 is TGTGCCAGCAGCTCCCCGGGACAGGGGAACTATGGCTACACCTTC.

The CDR3 region is CASSVSGTASNYGYTF. The DNA for the CDR3 is TGCGCCAGCAGCGTATCAGGGACAGCGAGTAACTATGGCTACACCTTC. This sequence joins TRBV5-1 and TRBJ1-2; 7 nucleotides match TRBD1. The CDR3 consists of 16 residues. CDR1 and CDR2 from the germline V gene are SGHRS and YFSETQ. The V and J ends lost 4 bases and 1 base, in that order; junction bases with no gene match: 10.